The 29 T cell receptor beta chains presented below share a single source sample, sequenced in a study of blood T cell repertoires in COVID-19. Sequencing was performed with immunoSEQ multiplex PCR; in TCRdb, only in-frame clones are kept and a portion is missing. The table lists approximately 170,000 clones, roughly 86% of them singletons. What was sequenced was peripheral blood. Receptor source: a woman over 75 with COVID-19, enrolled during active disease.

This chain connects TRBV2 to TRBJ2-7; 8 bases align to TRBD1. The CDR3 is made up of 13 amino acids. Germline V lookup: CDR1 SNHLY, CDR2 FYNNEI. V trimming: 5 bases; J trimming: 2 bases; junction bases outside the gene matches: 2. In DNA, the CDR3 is TGTGCCAGCAGTTCGACAGGGGCCTACGAGCAGTACTTC. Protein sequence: CASSSTGAYEQYF.

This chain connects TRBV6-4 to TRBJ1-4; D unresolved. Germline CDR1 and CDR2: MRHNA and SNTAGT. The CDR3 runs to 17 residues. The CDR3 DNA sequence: TGTGTGCCAGCGGAGAATCTCCGGAGGAAGCAAAGCGAAAAACTGTTTTTT. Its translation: CVPAENLRRKQSEKLFF.

The CDR3 DNA sequence: TGTGCCAGCAGCTTAGGACAGGGTCACTCAACCGGGGAGCTGTTTTTT. As protein: CASSLGQGHSTGELFF. This sequence joins TRBV5-5 and TRBJ2-2; 8 nucleotides line up with TRBD1. The CDR3 runs to 16 residues. The germline V gene has CDR1 SGHKS and CDR2 YYEKEE (reference sequence). J lost 5 bases, V lost 2 bases, and 8 bases had no gene match.

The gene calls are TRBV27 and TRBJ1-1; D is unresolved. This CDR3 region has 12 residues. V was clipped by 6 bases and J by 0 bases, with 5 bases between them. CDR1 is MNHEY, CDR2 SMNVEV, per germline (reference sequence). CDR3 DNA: TGTGCCAGCAGATCAATGAACACTGAAGCTTTCTTT. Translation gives CASRSMNTEAFF.

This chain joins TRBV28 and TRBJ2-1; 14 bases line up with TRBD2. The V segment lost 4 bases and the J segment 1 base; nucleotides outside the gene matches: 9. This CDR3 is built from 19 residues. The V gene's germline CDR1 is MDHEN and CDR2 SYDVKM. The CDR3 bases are TGTGCCAGCAGTTCAACGGGACTAGCGGGAGTCGGTTCCTACAATGAGCAGTTCTTC. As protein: CASSSTGLAGVGSYNEQFF. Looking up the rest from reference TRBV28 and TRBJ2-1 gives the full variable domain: DVKVTQSSRYLVKRTGEKVFLECVQDMDHENMFWYRQDPGLGLRLIYFSYDVKMKEKGDIPEGYSVSREKKERFSLILESASTNQTSMYLCASSSTGLAGVGSYNEQFFGPGTRLTVL.

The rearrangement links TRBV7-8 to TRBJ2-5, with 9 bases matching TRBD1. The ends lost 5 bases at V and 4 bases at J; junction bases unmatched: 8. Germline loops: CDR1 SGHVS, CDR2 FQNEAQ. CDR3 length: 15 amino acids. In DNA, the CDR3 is TGTGCCAGCAGCCGAGGCGGACAGGGGCCAGAGACCCAGTACTTC. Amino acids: CASSRGGQGPETQYF.

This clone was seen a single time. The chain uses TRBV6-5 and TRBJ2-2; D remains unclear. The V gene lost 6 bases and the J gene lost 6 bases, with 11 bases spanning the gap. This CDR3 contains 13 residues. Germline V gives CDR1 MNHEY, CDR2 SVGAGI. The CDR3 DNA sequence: TGTGCCAGCAGACGGAGACTGGCCGGGGAGCTGTTTTTT. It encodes CASRRRLAGELFF.

CDR3 nucleotides: TGTGCCAGCAGTTTATCCGGGGGACTAGCGGGATCAGAGACCCAGTACTTC. This encodes CASSLSGGLAGSETQYF. This chain uses TRBV27 with TRBJ2-5, with 13 bases aligning to TRBD2. The CDR3 loop spans 17 amino acids. Unmatched junction bases numbered 5, after V lost 0 bases and J lost 4 bases. Germline V gene sequence: CDR1 MNHEY, CDR2 SMNVEV (reference sequence).

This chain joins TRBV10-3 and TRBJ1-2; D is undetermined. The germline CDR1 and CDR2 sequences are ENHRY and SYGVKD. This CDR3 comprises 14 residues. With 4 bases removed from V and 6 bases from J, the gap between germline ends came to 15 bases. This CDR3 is CAISGTASLDGYTF. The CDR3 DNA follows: TGTGCCATCAGTGGGACTGCGAGCCTAGATGGCTACACCTTC.

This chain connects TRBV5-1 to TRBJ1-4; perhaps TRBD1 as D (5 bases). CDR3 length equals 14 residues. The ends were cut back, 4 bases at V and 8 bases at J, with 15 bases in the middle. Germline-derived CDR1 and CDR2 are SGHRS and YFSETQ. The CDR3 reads CASSPVGRGEKLFF. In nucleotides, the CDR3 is TGCGCCAGCAGCCCAGTGGGGAGGGGAGAAAAACTGTTTTTT.

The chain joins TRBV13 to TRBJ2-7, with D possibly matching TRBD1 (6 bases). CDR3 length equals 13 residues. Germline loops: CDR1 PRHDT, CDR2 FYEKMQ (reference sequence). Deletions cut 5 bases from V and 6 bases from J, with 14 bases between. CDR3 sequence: CASSRVQGSEQYF. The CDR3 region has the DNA TGTGCCAGCAGCCGAGTACAGGGATCCGAGCAGTACTTC.

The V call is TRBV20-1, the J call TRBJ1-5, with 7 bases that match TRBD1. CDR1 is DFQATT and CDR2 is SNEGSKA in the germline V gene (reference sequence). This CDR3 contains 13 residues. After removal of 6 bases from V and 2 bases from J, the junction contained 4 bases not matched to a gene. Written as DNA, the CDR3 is TGCAGTGCGAGTACAGGGGGCAATCAGCCCCAGCATTTT. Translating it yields CSASTGGNQPQHF.

The CDR3, as DNA: TGTGCCAGCAGCCTCGGGACTAGCGGACTCAATGAGCAGTTCTTC. Translated: CASSLGTSGLNEQFF. The chain employs TRBV5-4 and TRBJ2-1; 11 bases line up with TRBD2. There are 15 residues in the CDR3. The J segment lost 6 bases and the V segment lost 4 bases, leaving 6 bases of the junction unmatched. The germline gives CDR1 SGHNT, CDR2 YYREEE (reference sequence).

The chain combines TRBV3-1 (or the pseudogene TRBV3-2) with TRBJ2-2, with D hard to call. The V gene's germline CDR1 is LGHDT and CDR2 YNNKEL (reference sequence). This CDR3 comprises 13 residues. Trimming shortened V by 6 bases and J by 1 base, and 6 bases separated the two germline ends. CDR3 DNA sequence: TGTGCCAGCAGTCGGGTGAACACCGGGGAGCTGTTTTTT. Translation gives CASSRVNTGELFF.

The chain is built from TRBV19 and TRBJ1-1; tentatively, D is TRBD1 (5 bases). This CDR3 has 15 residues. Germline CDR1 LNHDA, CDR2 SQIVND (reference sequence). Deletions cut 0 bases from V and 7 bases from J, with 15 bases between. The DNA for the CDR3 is TGTGCCAGTAGTATAGAGTCCAGGGCAATTCTTGAAGCTTTCTTT. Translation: CASSIESRAILEAFF. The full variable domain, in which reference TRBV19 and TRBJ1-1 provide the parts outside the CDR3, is DGGITQSPKYLFRKEGQNVTLSCEQNLNHDAMYWYRQDPGQGLRLIYYSQIVNDFQKGDIAEGYSVSREKKESFPLTVTSAQKNPTAFYLCASSIESRAILEAFFGQGTRLTVV.

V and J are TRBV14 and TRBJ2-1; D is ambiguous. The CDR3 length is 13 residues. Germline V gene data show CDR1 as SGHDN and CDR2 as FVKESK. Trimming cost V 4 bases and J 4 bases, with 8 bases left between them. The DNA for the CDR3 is TGTGCCAGCAGCCTGACAAAGTACAATGAGCAGTTCTTC. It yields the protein CASSLTKYNEQFF.

In DNA, the CDR3 is TGTGCCAGCAGTTTCTCGGGACAGGGTAACAATGAGCAGTTCTTC. Its translation: CASSFSGQGNNEQFF. The chain recombines TRBV27 with TRBJ2-1, with 9 bases aligning to TRBD1. The V gene's germline CDR1 is MNHEY and CDR2 SMNVEV (reference sequence). With 3 bases clipped from V and 5 bases from J, the junction kept 5 bases outside the gene matches. CDR3 length: 15 amino acids.

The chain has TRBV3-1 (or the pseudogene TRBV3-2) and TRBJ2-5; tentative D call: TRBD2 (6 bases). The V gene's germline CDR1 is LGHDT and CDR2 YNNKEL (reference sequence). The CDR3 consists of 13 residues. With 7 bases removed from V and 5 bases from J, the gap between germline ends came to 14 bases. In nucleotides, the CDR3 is TGTGCCAGCAATCGGGGGTCCGCGGAGACCCAGTACTTC. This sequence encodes CASNRGSAETQYF.

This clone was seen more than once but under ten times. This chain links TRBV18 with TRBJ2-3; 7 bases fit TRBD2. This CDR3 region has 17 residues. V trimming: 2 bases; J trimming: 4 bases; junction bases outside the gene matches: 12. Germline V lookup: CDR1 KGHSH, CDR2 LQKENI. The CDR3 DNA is TGTGCCAGCTCACCAAGCGGGACTACCATCGGGCCAGATACGCAGTATTTT. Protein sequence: CASSPSGTTIGPDTQYF.

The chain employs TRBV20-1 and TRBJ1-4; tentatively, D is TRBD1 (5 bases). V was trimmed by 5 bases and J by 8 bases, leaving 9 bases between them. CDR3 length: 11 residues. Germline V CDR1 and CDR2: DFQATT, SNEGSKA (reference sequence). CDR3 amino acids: CSAPTEEKLFF. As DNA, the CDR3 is TGCAGTGCTCCGACAGAGGAAAAACTGTTTTTT.

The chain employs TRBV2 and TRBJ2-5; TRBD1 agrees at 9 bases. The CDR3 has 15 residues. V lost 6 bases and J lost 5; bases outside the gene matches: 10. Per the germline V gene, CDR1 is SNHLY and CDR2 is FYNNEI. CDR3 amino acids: CASRTGTGLAETQYF. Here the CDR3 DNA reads TGTGCCAGCAGGACTGGGACAGGGTTGGCTGAGACCCAGTACTTC.

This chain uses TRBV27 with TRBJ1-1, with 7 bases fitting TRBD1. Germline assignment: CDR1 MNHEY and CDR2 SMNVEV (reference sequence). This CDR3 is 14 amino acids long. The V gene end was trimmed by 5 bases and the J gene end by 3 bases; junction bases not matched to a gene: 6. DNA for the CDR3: TGTGCCAGCAGTCTGGGACAGTCTTACACTGAAGCTTTCTTT. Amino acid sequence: CASSLGQSYTEAFF.

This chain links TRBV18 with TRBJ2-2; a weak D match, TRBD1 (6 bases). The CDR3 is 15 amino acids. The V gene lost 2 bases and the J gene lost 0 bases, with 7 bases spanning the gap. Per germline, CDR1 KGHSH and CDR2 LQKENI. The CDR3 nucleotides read TGTGCCAGCTCACCATCAGGGGCGAACACCGGGGAGCTGTTTTTT. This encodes CASSPSGANTGELFF.

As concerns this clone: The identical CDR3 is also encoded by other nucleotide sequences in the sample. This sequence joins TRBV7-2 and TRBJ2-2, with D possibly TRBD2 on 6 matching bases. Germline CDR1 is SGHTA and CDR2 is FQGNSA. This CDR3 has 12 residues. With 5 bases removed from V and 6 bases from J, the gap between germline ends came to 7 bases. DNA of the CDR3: TGTGCCAGCAGCAGACTAGCCGGGGAGCTGTTTTTT. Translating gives CASSRLAGELFF.

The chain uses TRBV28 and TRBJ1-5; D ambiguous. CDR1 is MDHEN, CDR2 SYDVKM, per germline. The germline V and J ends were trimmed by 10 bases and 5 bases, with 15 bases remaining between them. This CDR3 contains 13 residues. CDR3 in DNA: TGTGCCACCGGCCGGAGCGTAGATCAGCCCCAGCATTTT. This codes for CATGRSVDQPQHF.

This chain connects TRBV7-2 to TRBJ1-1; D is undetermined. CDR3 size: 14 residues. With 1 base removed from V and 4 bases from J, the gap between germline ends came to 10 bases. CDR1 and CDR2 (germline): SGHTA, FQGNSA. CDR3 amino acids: CASSLGGGSTEAFF. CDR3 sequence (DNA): TGTGCCAGCAGCTTAGGTGGAGGAAGCACTGAAGCTTTCTTT. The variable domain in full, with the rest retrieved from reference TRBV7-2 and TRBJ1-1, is GAGVSQSPSNKVTEKGKDVELRCDPISGHTALYWYRQSLGQGLEFLIYFQGNSAPDKSGLPSDRFSAERTGGSVSTLTIQRTQQEDSAVYLCASSLGGGSTEAFFGQGTRLTVV.

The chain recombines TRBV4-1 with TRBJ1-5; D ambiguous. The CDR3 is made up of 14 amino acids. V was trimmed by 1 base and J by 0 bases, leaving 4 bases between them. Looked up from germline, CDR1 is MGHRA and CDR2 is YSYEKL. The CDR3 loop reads CASSQVGSNQPQHF. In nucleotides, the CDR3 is TGCGCCAGCAGCCAAGTCGGTAGCAATCAGCCCCAGCATTTT.

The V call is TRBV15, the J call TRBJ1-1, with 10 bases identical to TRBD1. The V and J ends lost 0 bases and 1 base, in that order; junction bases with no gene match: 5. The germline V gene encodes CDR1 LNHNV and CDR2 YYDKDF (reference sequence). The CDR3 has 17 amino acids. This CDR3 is CATSRETGGLANTEAFF. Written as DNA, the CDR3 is TGTGCCACCAGCAGAGAGACAGGGGGCCTTGCGAACACTGAAGCTTTCTTT. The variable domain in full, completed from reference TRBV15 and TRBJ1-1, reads DAMVIQNPRYQVTQFGKPVTLSCSQTLNHNVMYWYQQKSSQAPKLLFHYYDKDFNNEADTPDNFQSRRPNTSFCFLDIRSPGLGDTAMYLCATSRETGGLANTEAFFGQGTRLTVV.

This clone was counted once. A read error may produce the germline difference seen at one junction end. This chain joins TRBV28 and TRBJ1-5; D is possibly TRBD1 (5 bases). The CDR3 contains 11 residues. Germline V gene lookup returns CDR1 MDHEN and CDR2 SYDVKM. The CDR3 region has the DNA TGTGCCAGCAGTTCTCCCGGGACTCTCATTTTT. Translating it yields CASSSPGTLIF.